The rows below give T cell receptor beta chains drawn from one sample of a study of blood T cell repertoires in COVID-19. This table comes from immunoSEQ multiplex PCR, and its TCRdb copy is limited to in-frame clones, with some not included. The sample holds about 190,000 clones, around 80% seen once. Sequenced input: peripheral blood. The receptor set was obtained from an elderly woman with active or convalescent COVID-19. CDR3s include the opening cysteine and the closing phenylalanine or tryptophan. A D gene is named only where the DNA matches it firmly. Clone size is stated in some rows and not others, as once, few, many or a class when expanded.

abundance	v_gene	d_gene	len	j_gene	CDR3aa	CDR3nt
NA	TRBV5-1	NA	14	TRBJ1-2	CASSLAKEGYGYTF	TGCGCCAGCAGCTTGGCCAAGGAGGGCTATGGCTACACCTTC
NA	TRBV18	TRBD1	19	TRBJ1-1	CASSPLIAPPDRVGTEAFF	TGTGCCAGCTCACCACTGATTGCCCCTCCTGACAGGGTAGGGACTGAAGCTTTCTTT
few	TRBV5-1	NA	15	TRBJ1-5	CASSFAGDSNQPQHF	TGCGCCAGCAGCTTTGCAGGGGATAGCAATCAGCCCCAGCATTTT
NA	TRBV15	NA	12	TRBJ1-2	CATSRDQYGYTF	TGTGCCACCAGCAGAGATCAGTATGGCTACACCTTC
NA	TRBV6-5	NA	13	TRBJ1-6	CASSPGPSSPLHF	TGTGCCAGCAGCCCAGGGCCGAGTTCACCCCTCCACTTT
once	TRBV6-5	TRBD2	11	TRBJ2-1	CASKTGGAEFF	TGTGCCAGCAAGACGGGGGGGGCAGAGTTCTTC
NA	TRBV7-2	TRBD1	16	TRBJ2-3	CASNPFQGVVGDTQYF	TGTGCCAGCAACCCATTTCAGGGGGTTGTCGGAGATACGCAGTATTTT
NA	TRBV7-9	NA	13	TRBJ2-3	CAATGDNTDTQYF	TGTGCCGCGACAGGAGACAACACAGATACGCAGTATTTT
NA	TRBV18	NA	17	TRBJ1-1	CASSQMGWVLMNTEAFF	TGTGCCAGCTCTCAAATGGGCTGGGTCTTAATGAACACTGAAGCTTTCTTT
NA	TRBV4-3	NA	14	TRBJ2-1	CASSQDKWTTRVFF	TGCGCCAGCAGCCAAGATAAGTGGACAACCAGGGTGTTCTTC
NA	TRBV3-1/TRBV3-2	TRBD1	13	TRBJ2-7	CASSRQGAGEQYF	TGTGCCAGCAGCCGACAGGGGGCGGGGGAGCAGTACTTC
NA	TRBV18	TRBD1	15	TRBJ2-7	CASSPVGTGSWEQYF	TGTGCCAGCTCACCCGTTGGGACAGGGTCTTGGGAGCAGTACTTC
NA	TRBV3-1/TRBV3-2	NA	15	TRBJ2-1	CASSQKNGVYNEQFF	TGTGCCAGCAGCCAGAAAAACGGGGTGTACAATGAGCAGTTCTTC
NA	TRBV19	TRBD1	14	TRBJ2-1	CATLDRVVYNEQFF	TGTGCCACCCTAGACAGGGTTGTTTACAATGAGCAGTTCTTC
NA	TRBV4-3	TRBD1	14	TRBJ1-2	CASSPALDRDGYTF	TGCGCCAGCAGCCCCGCCCTGGACAGGGATGGCTACACCTTC
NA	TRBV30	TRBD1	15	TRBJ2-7	CAWRGQGAAGYEQYF	TGTGCCTGGAGAGGACAGGGAGCAGCGGGCTACGAGCAGTACTTC
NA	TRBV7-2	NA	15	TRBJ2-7	CASSLGSSGVYEQYF	TGTGCCAGCAGCTTAGGCAGCTCCGGGGTATACGAGCAGTACTTC
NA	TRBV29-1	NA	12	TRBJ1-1	CSVIGGYAEAFF	TGCAGCGTGATCGGGGGGTACGCTGAAGCTTTCTTT
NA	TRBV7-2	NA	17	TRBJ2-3	CASSLGRGSGATDTQYF	TGTGCCAGCAGCTTAGGGCGGGGGTCGGGGGCCACAGATACGCAGTATTTT
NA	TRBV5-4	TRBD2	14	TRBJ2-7	CASSLSGTTYEQYF	TGTGCCAGCAGCTTGAGCGGGACCACCTACGAGCAGTACTTC
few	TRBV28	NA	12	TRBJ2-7	CASSLGNYEQYF	TGTGCCAGCAGTTTGGGCAACTACGAGCAGTACTTC
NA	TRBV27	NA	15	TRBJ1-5	CASSLSRASNQPQHF	TGTGCCAGCAGTTTATCCCGAGCCAGCAATCAGCCCCAGCATTTT
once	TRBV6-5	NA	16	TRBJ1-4	CASSYPAGGQREKLFF	TGTGCCAGCAGTTACCCTGCGGGGGGGCAGAGAGAAAAACTGTTTTTT
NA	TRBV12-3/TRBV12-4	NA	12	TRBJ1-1	CASSLNRDGAFF	TGTGCCAGCAGTCTTAACAGGGACGGGGCTTTCTTT
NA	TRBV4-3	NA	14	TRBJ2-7	CASSPRHRAYEQYF	TGCGCCAGCAGCCCCCGGCACAGGGCTTACGAGCAGTACTTC
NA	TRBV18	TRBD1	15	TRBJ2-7	CASSPTPGQGVEQYF	TGTGCCAGCTCACCAACCCCGGGACAGGGCGTCGAGCAGTACTTC
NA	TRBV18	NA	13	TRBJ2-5	CASSPAGQETQYF	TGTGCCAGCTCACCAGCGGGACAAGAGACCCAGTACTTC
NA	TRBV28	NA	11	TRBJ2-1	CASSLGYEQFF	TGTGCCAGCAGTTTAGGCTATGAGCAGTTCTTC
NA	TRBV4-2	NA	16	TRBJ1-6	CASSPKGAGDNSPLHF	TGTGCCAGCAGCCCCAAAGGGGCAGGTGATAATTCACCCCTCCACTTT
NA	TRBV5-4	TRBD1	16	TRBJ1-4	CASSIMTGAKGEKLFF	TGTGCCAGCAGCATTATGACAGGGGCCAAGGGGGAAAAACTGTTTTTT
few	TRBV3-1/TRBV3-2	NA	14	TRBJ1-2	CASSPLTNRGGYTF	TGTGCCAGCAGCCCCCTGACGAACCGAGGGGGCTACACCTTC
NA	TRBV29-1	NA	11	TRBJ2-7	CSAAWNYEQYF	TGCAGCGCAGCGTGGAACTACGAGCAGTACTTC
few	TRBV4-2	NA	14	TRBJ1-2	CASSQDAHFYGYTF	TGTGCCAGCAGCCAAGATGCTCACTTCTATGGCTACACCTTC
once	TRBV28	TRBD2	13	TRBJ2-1	CASSSIAGNEQFF	TGTGCCAGCAGTTCCATAGCGGGGAATGAGCAGTTCTTC
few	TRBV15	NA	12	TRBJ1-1	CATSSGDTEAFF	TGTGCCACCAGCTCCGGGGACACTGAAGCTTTCTTT
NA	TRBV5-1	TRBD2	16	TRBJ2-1	CASSPDSGGGYNEQFF	TGCGCCAGCAGCCCCGATAGCGGGGGGGGGTACAATGAGCAGTTCTTC
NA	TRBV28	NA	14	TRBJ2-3	CASSYGGVTDTQYF	TGTGCCAGCAGTTACGGCGGGGTCACAGATACGCAGTATTTT
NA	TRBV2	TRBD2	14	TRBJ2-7	CASSGLAGLYEQYF	TGTGCCAGCAGTGGCCTAGCGGGGCTCTACGAGCAGTACTTC
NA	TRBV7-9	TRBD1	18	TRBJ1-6	CASSAGLRGQGYNSPLHF	TGTGCCAGCAGCGCAGGACTCCGGGGACAGGGGTATAATTCACCCCTCCACTTT
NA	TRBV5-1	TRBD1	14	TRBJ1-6	CASSPGQGASPLHF	TGCGCCAGCAGCCCGGGACAGGGCGCTTCACCCCTCCACTTT
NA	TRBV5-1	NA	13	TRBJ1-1	CASSIQGNTEAFF	TGCGCCAGCAGCATACAGGGTAACACTGAAGCTTTCTTT
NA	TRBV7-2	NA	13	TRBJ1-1	CASSRSVNTEAFF	TGTGCCAGCAGCCGTTCGGTCAACACTGAAGCTTTCTTT
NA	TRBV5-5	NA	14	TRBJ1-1	CASSRGGENTEAFF	TGTGCCAGCAGCCGGGGTGGGGAGAACACTGAAGCTTTCTTT
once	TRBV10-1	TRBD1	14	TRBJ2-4	CASSEAGRGNIQYF	TGCGCCAGCAGTGAGGCGGGCAGGGGGAACATTCAGTACTTC
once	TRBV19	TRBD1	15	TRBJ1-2	CASQPRDRGDYGYTF	TGTGCCAGCCAACCTCGGGACAGGGGTGACTATGGCTACACCTTC
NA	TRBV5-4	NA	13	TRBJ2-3	CASSLDSKDTQYF	TGTGCCAGCAGCTTGGACAGTAAGGATACGCAGTATTTT
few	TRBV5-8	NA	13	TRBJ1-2	CASSPNVNYGYTF	TGTGCCAGCAGCCCCAATGTTAACTATGGCTACACCTTC
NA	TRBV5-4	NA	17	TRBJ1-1	CASSLDYGQGYRTEAFF	TGTGCCAGCAGCTTGGACTACGGCCAGGGGTATCGGACTGAAGCTTTCTTT
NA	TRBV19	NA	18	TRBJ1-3	CASSITRQEHSSGNTIYF	TGTGCCAGTAGTATCACCAGACAGGAACACAGCTCTGGAAACACCATATATTTT
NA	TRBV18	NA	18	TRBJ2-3	CASSPLVNGQGRADTQYF	TGTGCCAGCTCACCCCTCGTCAACGGGCAGGGCCGGGCAGATACGCAGTATTTT
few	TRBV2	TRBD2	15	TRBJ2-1	CASSPRRTSYNEQFF	TGTGCCAGCAGTCCAAGGAGGACTAGCTACAATGAGCAGTTCTTC
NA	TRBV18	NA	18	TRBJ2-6	CASSQRQDLTSGANVLTF	TGTGCCAGCTCACAAAGACAGGACCTCACCTCTGGGGCCAACGTCCTGACTTTC
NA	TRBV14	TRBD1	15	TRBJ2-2	CASSQGRTGTGELFF	TGTGCCAGCAGCCAAGGACGGACAGGCACCGGGGAGCTGTTTTTT
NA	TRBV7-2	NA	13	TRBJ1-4	CASSLGRYEKLFF	TGTGCCAGCAGCTTGGGGCGGTATGAAAAACTGTTTTTT
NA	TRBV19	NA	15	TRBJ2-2	CASSIGRGYAGELFF	TGTGCCAGTAGTATAGGCAGGGGATATGCCGGGGAGCTGTTTTTT
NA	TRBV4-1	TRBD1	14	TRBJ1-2	CASSLPTGSYGYTF	TGCGCCAGCAGCCTCCCGACAGGGAGCTATGGCTACACCTTC
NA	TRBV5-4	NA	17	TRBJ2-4	CASSLGRTGSAKNIQYF	TGTGCCAGCAGCTTGGGGCGAACGGGGTCTGCCAAAAACATTCAGTACTTC
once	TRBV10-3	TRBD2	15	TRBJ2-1	CAIGALAGGPNEQFF	TGTGCCATCGGGGCCCTAGCGGGGGGGCCTAATGAGCAGTTCTTC